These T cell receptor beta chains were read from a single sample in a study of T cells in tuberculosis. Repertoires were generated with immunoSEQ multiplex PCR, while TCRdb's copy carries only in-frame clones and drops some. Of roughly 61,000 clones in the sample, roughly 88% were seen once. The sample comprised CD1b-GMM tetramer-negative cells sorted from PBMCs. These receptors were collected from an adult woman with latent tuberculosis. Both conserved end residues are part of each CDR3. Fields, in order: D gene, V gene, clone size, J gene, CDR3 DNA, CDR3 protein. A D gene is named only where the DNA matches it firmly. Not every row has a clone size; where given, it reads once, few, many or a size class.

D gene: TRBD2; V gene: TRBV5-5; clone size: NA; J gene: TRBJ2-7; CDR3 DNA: TGTGCCAGCAGCCCCCGACGGACTAGCGGCTCCTACGAGCAGTACTTC; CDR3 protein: CASSPRRTSGSYEQYF
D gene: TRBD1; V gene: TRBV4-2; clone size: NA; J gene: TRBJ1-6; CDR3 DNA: TGTGCCAGCAGCCAAAGGGACAGGGGAGATTCACCCCTCCACTTT; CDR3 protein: CASSQRDRGDSPLHF
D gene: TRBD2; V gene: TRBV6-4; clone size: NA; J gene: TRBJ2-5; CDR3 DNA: TGTGCCAGCAGTGAAAGAGCGGGAGAACTGGAGACCCAGTACTTC; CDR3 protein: CASSERAGELETQYF
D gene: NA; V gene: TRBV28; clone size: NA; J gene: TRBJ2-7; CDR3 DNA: TGTGCCAGCAGTTTGGGGTTGGGGGGTCCGAGCTCCTACGAGCAGTACTTC; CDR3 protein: CASSLGLGGPSSYEQYF
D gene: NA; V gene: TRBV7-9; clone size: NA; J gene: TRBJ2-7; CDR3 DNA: TGTGCCAGCAGCTTTACGCGGCGGCCCCTCTCCTACGAGCAGTACTTC; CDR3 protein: CASSFTRRPLSYEQYF
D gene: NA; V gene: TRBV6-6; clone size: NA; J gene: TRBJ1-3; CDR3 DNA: TGTGCCAGCAGTTACGGGCACAACTCTGGAAACACCATATATTTT; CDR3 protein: CASSYGHNSGNTIYF
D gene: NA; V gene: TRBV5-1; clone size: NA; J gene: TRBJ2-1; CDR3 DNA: TGCGCCAGCTTCCCCGAGGCCTCAAGCTACAATGAGCAGTTCTTC; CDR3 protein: CASFPEASSYNEQFF
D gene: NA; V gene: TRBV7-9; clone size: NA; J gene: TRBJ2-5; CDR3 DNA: TGTGCCAGCACGGGACTGCGCCCAGAGACCCAGTACTTC; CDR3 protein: CASTGLRPETQYF
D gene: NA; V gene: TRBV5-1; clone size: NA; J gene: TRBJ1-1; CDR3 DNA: TGCGCCAGCAAGGGGGTAAAGACTGAAGCTTTCTTT; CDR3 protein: CASKGVKTEAFF
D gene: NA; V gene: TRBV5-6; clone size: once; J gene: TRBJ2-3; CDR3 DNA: TGTGCCAGCAGCTTGCAGGGGTCAACAGATACGCAGTATTTT; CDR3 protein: CASSLQGSTDTQYF
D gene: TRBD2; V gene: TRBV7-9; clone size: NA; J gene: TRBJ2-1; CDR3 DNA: TGTGCCAGCAGCTCCCCTAGCGGGAGTTACAATGAGCAGTTCTTC; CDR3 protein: CASSSPSGSYNEQFF
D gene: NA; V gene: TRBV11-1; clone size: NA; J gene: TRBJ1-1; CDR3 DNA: TGTGCCAGCAGCTTAGCGGGAGTCTGGGACACTGAAGCTTTCTTT; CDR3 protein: CASSLAGVWDTEAFF
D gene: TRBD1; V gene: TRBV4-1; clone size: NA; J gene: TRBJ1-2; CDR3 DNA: TGCGCCAGCAGCCAAGATCGGACAGGGTGGTCGGGTGGCTACACCTTC; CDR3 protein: CASSQDRTGWSGGYTF
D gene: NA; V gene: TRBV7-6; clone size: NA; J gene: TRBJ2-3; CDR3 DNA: TGTGCCAGCAGCCAAACAGGGTCGGGCACAGATACGCAGTATTTT; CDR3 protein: CASSQTGSGTDTQYF
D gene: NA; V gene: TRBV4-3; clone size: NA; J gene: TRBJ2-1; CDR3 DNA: TGCGCCAGCAGCCAATCGGGAGCGGGCACCTACAATGAGCAGTTCTTC; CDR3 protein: CASSQSGAGTYNEQFF
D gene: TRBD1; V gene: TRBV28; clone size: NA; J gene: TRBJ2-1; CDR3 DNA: TGTGCCAGCAGTCCCGGGACAGGGGGTATAAATGAGCAGTTCTTC; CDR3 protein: CASSPGTGGINEQFF
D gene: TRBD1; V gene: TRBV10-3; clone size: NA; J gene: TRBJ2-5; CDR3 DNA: TGTGCCATCAGTGGGGGACAGGGGATGCAGACCCAGTACTTC; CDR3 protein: CAISGGQGMQTQYF
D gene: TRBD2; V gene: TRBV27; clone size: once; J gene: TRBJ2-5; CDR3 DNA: TGTGCCAGCAGTCCCCAGCGGGGGGGTCAGCAAGAGACCCAGTACTTC; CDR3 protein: CASSPQRGGQQETQYF
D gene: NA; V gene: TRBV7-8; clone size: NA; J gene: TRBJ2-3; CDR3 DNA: TGTGCCAGCAGCTTATTTCCCAGGGGGGAAGATACGCAGTATTTT; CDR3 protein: CASSLFPRGEDTQYF
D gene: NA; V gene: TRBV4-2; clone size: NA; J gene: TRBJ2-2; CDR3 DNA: TGTGCCAGCAGCCAAGTAGTTCATCGCCCCGGAGGGCTGTTTTTT; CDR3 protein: CASSQVVHRPGGLFF
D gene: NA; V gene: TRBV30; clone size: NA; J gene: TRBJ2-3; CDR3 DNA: TGTGCCTGGAGAAAGTTTGGTTTCAGGGTTACAGATACGCAGTATTTT; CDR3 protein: CAWRKFGFRVTDTQYF
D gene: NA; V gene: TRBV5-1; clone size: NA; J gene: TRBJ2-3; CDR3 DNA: TGCGCCAGCAGCTTCGCAGGTGGGACAGATACGCAGTATTTT; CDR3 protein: CASSFAGGTDTQYF
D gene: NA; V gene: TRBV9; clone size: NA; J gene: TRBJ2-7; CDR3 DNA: TGTGCCAGCAGCGTAGAGTGGGACAACGAGCAGTACTTC; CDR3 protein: CASSVEWDNEQYF
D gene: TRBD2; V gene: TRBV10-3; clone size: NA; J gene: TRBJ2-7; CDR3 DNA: TGTGCCATTTCCGGGCTAGCGGGAGGTCCCTACGAGCAGTACTTC; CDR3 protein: CAISGLAGGPYEQYF
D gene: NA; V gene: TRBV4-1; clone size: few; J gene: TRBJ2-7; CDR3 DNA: TGCGCCAGCAGCCAAGGGCCCGGGAACTCCTACGAGCAGTACTTC; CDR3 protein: CASSQGPGNSYEQYF
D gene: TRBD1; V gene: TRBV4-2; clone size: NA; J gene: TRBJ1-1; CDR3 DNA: TGTGCCAGCAGCCAAGCGGGACAGGGGAACACTGAAGCTTTCTTT; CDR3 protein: CASSQAGQGNTEAFF
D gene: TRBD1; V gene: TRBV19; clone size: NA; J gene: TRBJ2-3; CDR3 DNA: TGTGCCAGTAGTTTTAGGACAGGGGCAGGGGGCACAGATACGCAGTATTTT; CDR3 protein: CASSFRTGAGGTDTQYF
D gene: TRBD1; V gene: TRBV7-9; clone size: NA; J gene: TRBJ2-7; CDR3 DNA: TGTGCCAGCAGCTTAGAAGACAGGGGAGGCTACGAGCAGTACTTC; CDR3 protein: CASSLEDRGGYEQYF
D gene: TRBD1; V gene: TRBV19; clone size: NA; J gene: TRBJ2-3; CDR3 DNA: TGTGCCAGCAAGGGCCCGGGACAGGGGAGGGGAGATACGCAGTATTTT; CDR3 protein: CASKGPGQGRGDTQYF
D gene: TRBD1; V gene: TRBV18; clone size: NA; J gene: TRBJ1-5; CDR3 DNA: TGTGCCAGCTCACCCCAAGGACAGGCCGAGTATCAGCCCCAGCATTTT; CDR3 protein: CASSPQGQAEYQPQHF